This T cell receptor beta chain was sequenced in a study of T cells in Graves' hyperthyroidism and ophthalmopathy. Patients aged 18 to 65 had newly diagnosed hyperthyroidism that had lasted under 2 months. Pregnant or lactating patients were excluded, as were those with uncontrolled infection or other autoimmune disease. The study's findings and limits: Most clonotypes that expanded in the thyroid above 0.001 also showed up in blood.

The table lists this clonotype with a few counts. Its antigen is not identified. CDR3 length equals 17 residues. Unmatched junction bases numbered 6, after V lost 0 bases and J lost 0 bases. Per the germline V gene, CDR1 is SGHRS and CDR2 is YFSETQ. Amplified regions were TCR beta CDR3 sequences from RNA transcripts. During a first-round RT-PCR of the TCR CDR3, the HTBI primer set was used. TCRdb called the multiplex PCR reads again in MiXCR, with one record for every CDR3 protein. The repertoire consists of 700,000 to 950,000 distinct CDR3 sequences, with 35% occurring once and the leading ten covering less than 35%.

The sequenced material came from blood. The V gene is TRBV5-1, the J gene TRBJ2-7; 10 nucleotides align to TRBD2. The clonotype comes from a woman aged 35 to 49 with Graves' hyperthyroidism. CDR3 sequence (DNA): TGCGCCAGCAGCTTGGCGCCTAGCGGGGGCTCCTCCTACGAGCAGTACTTC. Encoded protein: CASSLAPSGGSSYEQYF.